This T cell receptor beta chain was recovered during a study of blood T cell repertoires in COVID-19. In the study overall: The United States, Italy and Spain provided the acute and convalescent COVID-19 samples. T cells, B-cell-depleted T cells, or PBMCs provided the cDNA or gDNA that served as material.

TCRdb's copy holds only in-frame clones and misses some; the assay was immunoSEQ multiplex PCR. The top ten hold approximately 20% of the sample, which has 55,000 to 85,000 clones, around 79% seen once. The trim removed 5 bases at V and 0 bases at J, leaving 16 bases unmatched. The CDR3 covers 19 residues. From germline, CDR1 is SGHTA and CDR2 FQGTGA. The sample was peripheral blood. This TCR was sampled from a man aged 60 to 75 with acute or convalescent COVID-19. The chain uses TRBV7-3 and TRBJ2-1; 7 bases are a match to TRBD2. The CDR3 protein is CASSPYLGGSKGSYNEQFF. CDR3 bases: TGTGCCAGCAGCCCCTACTTGGGCGGGAGTAAGGGCTCCTACAATGAGCAGTTCTTC.